These 20 T cell receptor beta chains were all obtained from the same sample, sequenced in a study of T cell responses to AZD1222 COVID-19 vaccine. Only in-frame clones appear in the TCRdb table, and some are missing; sequencing was by immunoSEQ multiplex PCR. The sample shows some 200,000 clones, 85% to 95% of them seen only once. This material consisted of peripheral blood, taken on day 0 of AZD1222 vaccination. The receptor source for this set is an adult in good health.

This clone appeared once. The chain combines TRBV5-4 with TRBJ2-2; the match to TRBD2 covers 7 bases. J lost 3 bases, V lost 6 bases, and 8 bases had no gene match. Germline V gives CDR1 SGHNT, CDR2 YYREEE (reference sequence). The CDR3 runs 15 residues. In nucleotides, the CDR3 is TGTGCCAGCACCTTTAGGGCGGGGGACACCGGGGAGCTGTTTTTT. It is translated as CASTFRAGDTGELFF.

This chain joins TRBV12-1 and TRBJ1-1. TRBV12-1 is assigned pseudogene status. The CDR3 covers 16 residues. The CDR3 sequence is CASSPRSRGGNTEAFF. The CDR3 DNA follows: TGTGCCAGCAGCCCCCGGAGCAGGGGAGGGAACACTGAAGCTTTCTTT.

This chain links TRBV6-5 with TRBJ1-2; D is unresolved. Trimming shortened V by 11 bases and J by 1 base, and 14 bases separated the two germline ends. The CDR3 is 13 residues long. Germline V gives CDR1 MNHEY, CDR2 SVGAGI. This CDR3 is CAHKSGDNYGYTF. The DNA for the CDR3 is TGTGCCCACAAGAGCGGGGATAACTATGGCTACACCTTC.

CDR3 DNA sequence: TGTGCCAGCAGCGTAGACGACTCTGGGGCCAACGTCCTGACTTTC. Protein product: CASSVDDSGANVLTF. The V call is TRBV9, the J call TRBJ2-6; D is unresolved. Trimming took off 0 bases at V and 0 bases at J, with 4 bases between the two ends. CDR1 is SGDLS and CDR2 is YYNGEE in the germline V gene. The CDR3 covers 15 residues. Full variable domain (outside the CDR3, taken from reference TRBV9 and TRBJ2-6): DSGVTQTPKHLITATGQRVTLRCSPRSGDLSVYWYQQSLDQGLQFLIQYYNGEERAKGNILERFSAQQFPDLHSELNLSSLELGDSALYFCASSVDDSGANVLTFGAGSRLTVL.

CDR3 sequence: CASSLAGPSGANVLTF. As DNA, the CDR3 is TGCGCCAGCAGCTTGGCAGGGCCCTCTGGGGCCAACGTCCTGACTTTC. This chain uses TRBV5-1 with TRBJ2-6, with D tentatively TRBD1 (5 bases). Trimming removed 0 bases from V and 0 bases from J, with 7 bases in between. The CDR3 loop spans 16 amino acids. The germline V gene has CDR1 SGHRS and CDR2 YFSETQ.

The V and J genes are TRBV7-2 and TRBJ2-7, with D perhaps TRBD1 (5 bases). Between the trimmed V and J ends, which lost 4 bases and 3 bases, there was a span of 16 bases. The V gene's germline CDR1 is SGHTA and CDR2 FQGNSA. CDR3 length: 15 residues. The CDR3 is CASSSAGFTFYEQYV. The CDR3 DNA reads TGTGCCAGCAGCTCCGCAGGGTTTACCTTCTACGAGCAGTACGTC.

This rearrangement joins TRBV18 to TRBJ1-4; D not resolved. CDR1 is KGHSH and CDR2 is LQKENI in the germline V gene. V lost 1 base and J lost 3, with 9 bases in between. CDR3 length: 15 amino acids. The CDR3 bases are TGTGCCAGCTCACCACGGCCAGGTCCTAATGAAAAACTGTTTTTT. This codes for CASSPRPGPNEKLFF.

V usage is TRBV4-2 and J usage is TRBJ1-1, with TRBD1 matching 8 bases. V shed 0 bases, J shed 7 bases, and the junction held 4 bases outside the gene matches. Germline V gene lookup returns CDR1 LGHNA and CDR2 YNFKEQ. The CDR3 spans 14 residues. CDR3: CASSQDRGQYEAFF. In DNA form, the CDR3 reads TGTGCCAGCAGCCAAGACAGGGGGCAATATGAAGCTTTCTTT.

CDR3: CASSLDLLGGYTF. The CDR3 nucleotides are TGTGCCAGCAGCTTGGACCTCCTTGGAGGCTACACCTTC. The chain joins TRBV5-5 to TRBJ1-2; no clear D. CDR3 length: 13 amino acids. The V gene's germline CDR1 is SGHKS and CDR2 YYEKEE (reference sequence). The ends were cut back, 0 bases at V and 8 bases at J, with 11 bases in the middle.

In DNA, the CDR3 is TGTGCCAGCACCGTGAGGGGGGGGTTCGACAATGAGCAGTTCTTC. It codes for CASTVRGGFDNEQFF. J is TRBJ2-1 and V is TRBV11-2; D might be TRBD2 (7 bases). The CDR3 has 15 amino acids. Germline V gives CDR1 SGHAT, CDR2 FQNNGV. With 7 bases removed from V and 5 bases from J, the gap between germline ends came to 18 bases.

The J gene is TRBJ1-1, the V gene TRBV7-2, with a tentative D call TRBD1 (6 bases). Looked up from germline, CDR1 is SGHTA and CDR2 is FQGNSA. Deletions cut 5 bases from V and 4 bases from J, with 14 bases between. This CDR3 comprises 14 residues. The CDR3 protein is CASSATGGSTEAFF. CDR3 DNA: TGTGCCAGCAGCGCGACAGGTGGATCCACTGAAGCTTTCTTT.

The chain links TRBV7-8 to TRBJ1-1; weak D call: TRBD1 (5 bases). Germline V gene data show CDR1 as SGHVS and CDR2 as FQNEAQ. V lost 3 bases, J lost 4 bases, and 18 bases lay in between. The CDR3 consists of 16 residues. Here the CDR3 reads CASSFGVGRVSTEAFF. Here the CDR3 DNA reads TGTGCCAGCAGCTTTGGGGTCGGCAGGGTGAGCACTGAAGCTTTCTTT.

Turning to this clone: Sequence at one end of the junction differs from germline and may be a read error. This chain links TRBV5-1 with TRBJ1-1; D uncertain. There are 16 residues in the CDR3. Germline CDR1 and CDR2: SGHRS and YFSETQ. CDR3 coding DNA: TGCGCCAGCAGCTTGGCCTTAGTGTCAAGGAACATTGAAGCTTTCTTT. It translates to CASSLALVSRNIEAFF.

The chain couples TRBV7-3 to TRBJ1-6; 8 positions match TRBD1. From germline, CDR1 is SGHTA and CDR2 FQGTGA. The CDR3 is made up of 15 amino acids. V shed 4 bases and J 7 bases; nucleotides not matched to a gene: 6. The CDR3 here is CASSSTGDGNSPLHF. The CDR3 DNA is TGTGCCAGCAGCTCGACAGGGGATGGGAATTCACCCCTCCACTTT.

V gene TRBV29-1 combines with J gene TRBJ1-2; weak D call: TRBD1 (5 bases). Trimming removed 1 base at V and 4 bases at J, with 13 bases between. This CDR3 contains 14 residues. CDR1 is SQVTM and CDR2 is ANQGSEA in the germline V gene. CDR3 sequence: CSVEVDSRGYGYTF. The DNA for the CDR3 is TGCAGCGTTGAAGTTGACAGCCGGGGCTATGGCTACACCTTC.

J is TRBJ2-5 and V is TRBV30, with 15 bases lining up with TRBD2. Germline CDR1 and CDR2: GTSNPN and SVGIG (reference sequence). CDR3 length equals 21 residues. V shed 3 bases, J shed 4 bases, and the junction held 21 bases outside the gene matches. The DNA for the CDR3 is TGTGCCTGGAGCACAAGAGACAGGGGACTAGCGGGGGGAGGGGACGGAGAGACCCAGTACTTC. It yields the protein CAWSTRDRGLAGGGDGETQYF.

The chain links TRBV5-6 to TRBJ2-5; 7 bases line up with TRBD1. The CDR3 sequence is 13 residues long. CDR1 and CDR2 from the germline V gene are SGHDT and YYEEEE. Germline trimming cut 2 bases from V and 13 bases from J; bases unmatched to any gene: 11. The CDR3 reads CASSLTGTDLPYF. The CDR3 DNA is TGTGCCAGCAGCTTAACCGGGACAGACCTCCCGTACTTC.

This sequence joins TRBV2 and TRBJ2-7; possibly TRBD1 for D (5 bases). Trimming shortened V by 6 bases and J by 7 bases, and 16 bases separated the two germline ends. CDR3 length equals 13 residues. Germline V CDR1 and CDR2: SNHLY, FYNNEI. CDR3 region: CASSRVKLTEQYF. CDR3 sequence (DNA): TGTGCCAGCAGCAGGGTCAAGTTAACGGAGCAGTACTTC.

The V gene is TRBV7-8, the J gene TRBJ2-1; D uncertain. This CDR3 has 15 amino acids. V was shortened by 1 base and J by 2 bases, with 9 bases between the two germline ends. Germline-derived CDR1 and CDR2 are SGHVS and FQNEAQ. As DNA, the CDR3 is TGTGCCAGCAGCTTAGGGGATAGCACCTACAATGAGCAGTTCTTC. Protein: CASSLGDSTYNEQFF.

The chain recombines TRBV4-1 with TRBJ2-1, with 11 nucleotides matching TRBD2. Germline values: CDR1 MGHRA, CDR2 YSYEKL. The CDR3 is made up of 15 amino acids. V lost 1 base and J lost 7; bases outside the gene matches: 3. The CDR3 DNA reads as TGCGCCAGCAGCCAAGGGCGACTAGCGGGGAATGAGCAGTTCTTC. Its translation is CASSQGRLAGNEQFF.